This T cell receptor (beta chain) was profiled in a study of regulatory T cells in long-lasting Graves disease. Findings of the study overall: With persistent disease, TRBV28, TRBJ1-2 and TRBJ2-5 were the favored segments.

This clonotype has a handful of counts. Its antigen is currently unknown. TCR beta libraries were built with iRepertoire HTBI primers and Arm-PCR of CDR3 regions. Via MiXCR, TCRdb re-called the multiplex PCR reads, giving one row per CDR3 protein. The sample contains about 610,000 distinct CDR3 sequences, about 15% of which appear only once. This CDR3 has 15 amino acids. Between the trimmed V and J ends, which lost 0 bases and 1 base, there was a span of 10 bases. Germline V gives CDR1 SGHVS, CDR2 FNYEAQ. Regarding time point: newly diagnosed GD, antithyroid drugs for less than 3 months. Construction of the TCR library relied on RNA isolated from PBMCs. These same records also appear under a second study, on T cells in Graves' hyperthyroidism and ophthalmopathy. That source adds: First-round RT-PCR of the TCR CDR3 relied on the HTBI primer set. Ophthalmopathy cases were set apart from stable hyperthyroidism by a 13 V-J model.

Here the sequenced sample was peripheral blood mononuclear cells (PBMCs), taken at new diagnosis, from a patient treated with antithyroid drugs. The clonotype originates from a man aged 18 to 30 with Graves disease. The chain uses TRBV7-6 and TRBJ2-7; D possibly corresponds to TRBD2 (5 bases). The CDR3 loop reads CASSLAEVGSYEQYF. The CDR3 coding sequence is TGTGCCAGCAGCTTAGCGGAGGTCGGATCCTACGAGCAGTACTTC.